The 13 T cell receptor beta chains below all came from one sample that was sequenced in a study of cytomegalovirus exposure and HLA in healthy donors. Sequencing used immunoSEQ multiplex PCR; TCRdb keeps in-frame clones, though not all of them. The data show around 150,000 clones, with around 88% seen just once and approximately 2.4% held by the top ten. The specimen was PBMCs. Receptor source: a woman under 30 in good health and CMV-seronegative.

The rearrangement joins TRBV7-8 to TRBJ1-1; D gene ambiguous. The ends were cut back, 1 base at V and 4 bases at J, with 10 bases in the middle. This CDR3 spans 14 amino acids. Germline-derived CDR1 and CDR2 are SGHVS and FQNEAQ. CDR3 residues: CASSLGGGITEAFF. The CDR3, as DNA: TGTGCCAGCAGCTTAGGGGGAGGGATCACTGAAGCTTTCTTT.

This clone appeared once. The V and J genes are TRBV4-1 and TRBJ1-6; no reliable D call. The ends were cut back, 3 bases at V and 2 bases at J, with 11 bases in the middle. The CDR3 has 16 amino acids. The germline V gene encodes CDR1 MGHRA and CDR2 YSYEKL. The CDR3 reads CASSHGRVAYNSPLHF. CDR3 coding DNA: TGCGCCAGCAGCCACGGCCGGGTGGCCTATAATTCACCCCTCCACTTT.

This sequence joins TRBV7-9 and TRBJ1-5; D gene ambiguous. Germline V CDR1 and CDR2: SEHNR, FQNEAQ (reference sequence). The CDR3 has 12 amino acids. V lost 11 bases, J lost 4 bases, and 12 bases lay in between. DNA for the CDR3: TGTGCCTCCCAGCGGGAGAATCAGCCCCAGCATTTT. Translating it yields CASQRENQPQHF.

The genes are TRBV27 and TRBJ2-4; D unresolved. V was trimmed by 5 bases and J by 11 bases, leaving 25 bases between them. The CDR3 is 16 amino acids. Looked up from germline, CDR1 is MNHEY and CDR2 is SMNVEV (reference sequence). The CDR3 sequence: CASSGQAPIVSGVQYF. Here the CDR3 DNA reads TGTGCCAGCAGTGGTCAGGCCCCTATCGTGAGTGGCGTTCAGTACTTC.

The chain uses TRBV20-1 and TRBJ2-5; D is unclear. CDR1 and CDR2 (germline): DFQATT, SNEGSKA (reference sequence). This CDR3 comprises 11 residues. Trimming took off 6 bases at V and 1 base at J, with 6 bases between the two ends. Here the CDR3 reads CSARSQETQYF. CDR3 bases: TGCAGTGCCAGGTCCCAAGAGACCCAGTACTTC.

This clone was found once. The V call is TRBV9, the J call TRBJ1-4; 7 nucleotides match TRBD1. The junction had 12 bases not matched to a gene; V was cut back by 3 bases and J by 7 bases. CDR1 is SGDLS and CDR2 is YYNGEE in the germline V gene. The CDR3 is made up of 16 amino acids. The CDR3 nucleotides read TGTGCCAGCAGCGCCGGGACAGCGGCAAGGAGTGAAAAACTGTTTTTT. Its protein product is CASSAGTAARSEKLFF.

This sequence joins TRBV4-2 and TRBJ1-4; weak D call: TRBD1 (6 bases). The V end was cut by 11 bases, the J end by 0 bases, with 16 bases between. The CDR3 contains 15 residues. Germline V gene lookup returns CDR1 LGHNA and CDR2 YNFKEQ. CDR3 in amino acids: CASSGGPATNEKLFF. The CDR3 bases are TGTGCCTCCAGCGGGGGCCCGGCAACTAATGAAAAACTGTTTTTT.

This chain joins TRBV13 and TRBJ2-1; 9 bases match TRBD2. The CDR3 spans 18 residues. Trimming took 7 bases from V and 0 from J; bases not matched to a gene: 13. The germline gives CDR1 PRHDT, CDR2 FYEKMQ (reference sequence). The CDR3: CASIDRTSDSSSYNEQFF. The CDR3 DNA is TGTGCCAGCATCGACCGGACTAGCGACTCCAGCTCCTACAATGAGCAGTTCTTC.

CDR3 residues: CASRDSNTDTQYF. The CDR3 DNA is TGTGCCAGCCGGGACAGCAACACAGATACGCAGTATTTT. V is TRBV7-3 and J is TRBJ2-3; 7 nucleotides agree with TRBD1. CDR3 length equals 13 residues. The germline gives CDR1 SGHTA, CDR2 FQGTGA. Trimming at V came to 8 bases and at J to 2 bases, leaving 4 bases not matched to a gene.

DNA of the CDR3: TGTGCCAGCAGCTTACAACAGGGGGCACATTCACCCCTCCACTTT. Residues: CASSLQQGAHSPLHF. The chain employs TRBV7-8 and TRBJ1-6, with TRBD1 matching 9 bases. Trimming cost V 2 bases and J 8 bases; bases outside gene matches: 4. CDR1 and CDR2 from the germline V gene are SGHVS and FQNEAQ. The CDR3 totals 15 residues.

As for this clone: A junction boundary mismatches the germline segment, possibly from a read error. CDR3 amino acids: CASRLDLFLYEQYF. CDR3 DNA: TGCGCCAGCAGATTGGATCTATTTCTTTACGAGCAGTACTTC. The V gene is TRBV5-1, the J gene TRBJ2-7; no clear D gene. The CDR3 covers 14 residues. Germline values: CDR1 SGHRS, CDR2 YFSETQ.

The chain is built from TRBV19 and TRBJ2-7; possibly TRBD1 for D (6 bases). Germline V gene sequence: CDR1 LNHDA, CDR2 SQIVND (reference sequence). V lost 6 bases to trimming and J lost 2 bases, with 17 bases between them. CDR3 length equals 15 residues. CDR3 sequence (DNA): TGTGCCAGTAGGGGACGGACAGACTTCACCTACGAGCAGTACTTC. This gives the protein CASRGRTDFTYEQYF.

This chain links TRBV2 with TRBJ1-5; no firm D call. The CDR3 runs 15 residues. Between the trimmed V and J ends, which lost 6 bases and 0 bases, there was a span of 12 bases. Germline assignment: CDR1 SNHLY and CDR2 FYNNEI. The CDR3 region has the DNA TGTGCCAGCAGGATGGACCGGGATAGCAATCAGCCCCAGCATTTT. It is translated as CASRMDRDSNQPQHF.